The rows below give T cell receptor beta chains drawn from one sample of a study of regulatory T cells in long-lasting Graves disease. TCRdb reprocessed the multiplex PCR reads with MiXCR, giving one entry per CDR3 protein. The table shows more than 300,000 distinct CDR3 sequences, with about 12% occurring only once. In addition, the sample was reused for a study of T cells in Graves' hyperthyroidism and ophthalmopathy.

Sequencing used peripheral blood mononuclear cells (PBMCs), obtained at new diagnosis, from a patient treated with antithyroid drugs. The receptors were gathered from a woman younger than 35 with Graves disease. Each CDR3 is given with its conserved first and last residue. Fields, in order: J gene, D gene, clone size, V gene, CDR3 DNA, CDR3 protein. The D gene is left open where the match is weak. A row's size may be missing; if present it is once, few, many or a size class.

>TRBJ2-3|.|few|TRBV7-9
TGTGCCAGCAGCCCGCACCTACTAGACCCCAGTGCAGATACGCAGTATTTT
CASSPHLLDPSADTQYF
>TRBJ1-5|TRBD1|many|TRBV6-5
TGTGCCAGCAGTTACCAACTCTCCGGGACAGGGGGCGATAGGGCCAGCAATCAGCCCCAGCATTTT
CASSYQLSGTGGDRASNQPQHF
>TRBJ2-1|TRBD2|many|TRBV29-1
TGCAGCGGGGGAGCGGGGAGCTCCTACAATGAGCAGTTCTTC
CSGGAGSSYNEQFF
>TRBJ2-4|.|many|TRBV28
TGTGCCAGCAGTTTTTATTGGGGACCAGGGTACTTC
CASSFYWGPGYF
>TRBJ1-2|.|many|TRBV12-3/TRBV12-4
TGTGCCAGCAGTTCTCCGGGACCGACATCTAACTATGGCTACACCTTC
CASSSPGPTSNYGYTF
>TRBJ2-3|TRBD2|many|TRBV7-3
TGTGCCAGCAGCCTCGGGGGGGGCGCGGACACGCAGTATTTT
CASSLGGGADTQYF
>TRBJ2-1|TRBD1|many|TRBV2
TGTGCCAGCAGTGGACAACCCGGGACAGCCTACAATGAGCAGTTCTTC
CASSGQPGTAYNEQFF
>TRBJ2-5|TRBD2|few|TRBV9
TGTGCCAGCTCGGAGGCCACGGGTGAGCGGGAGAGGGGAGAGACCCAGTACTTC
CASSEATGERERGETQYF
>TRBJ1-1|.|many|TRBV12-3/TRBV12-4
TGTGCCAGCAGCTTTAGGGCCACGAACACTGAAGCTTTCTTT
CASSFRATNTEAFF
>TRBJ2-2|TRBD1|many|TRBV6-2/TRBV6-3
TGTGCCAGCCACAGGGGCACCGGGGAGCTGTTTTTT
CASHRGTGELFF
>TRBJ1-1|.|many|TRBV11-2
TGTGCCAGCAGCTTACAAGACACTGAAGCTTTCTTT
CASSLQDTEAFF
>TRBJ1-5|.|many|TRBV12-3/TRBV12-4
TGTGCCAGCAGTTTCGGGTTCCTTAGCAATCAGCCCCAGCATTTT
CASSFGFLSNQPQHF
>TRBJ2-7|.|many|TRBV5-4
TGTGCCAGCAGCATCCGTAGAATCTCTCCCTCCTACGAGCAGTACTTC
CASSIRRISPSYEQYF
>TRBJ2-1|TRBD2|many|TRBV2
TGTGCCAGCAGGGGGACTAGCGGGAGGAACAATGAGCAGTTCTTC
CASRGTSGRNNEQFF
>TRBJ1-5|TRBD1|.|TRBV4-1
TGCGCCAGCAGCCGGACAGGGAGGGAGGAGCCCCAGCATTTT
CASSRTGREEPQHF
>TRBJ1-2|TRBD1|many|TRBV6-2/TRBV6-3
TGTGCCAGCAGTTACCCACAGGGGGCGAGCGGCTATGGCTACACCTTC
CASSYPQGASGYGYTF
>TRBJ2-2|TRBD2|many|TRBV7-6
TGTGCCAGCAGTTCCGGGACTACCCACACCGGGGAGCTGTTTTTT
CASSSGTTHTGELFF
>TRBJ2-2|.|many|TRBV7-8
TGTGCCAGCAGCCCAACCACTAGGCCGAACACCGGGGAGCTGTTTTTT
CASSPTTRPNTGELFF
>TRBJ2-2|.|.|TRBV14
TGTGCCAGCAGCGAAGAGTGGAACACCGGGGAGCTGTTTTTT
CASSEEWNTGELFF
>TRBJ2-1|TRBD2|many|TRBV6-1
TGTGCCAGCAGACGGACTAGCGCGCGGTCCAATGAGCAGTTCTTC
CASRRTSARSNEQFF
>TRBJ2-3|TRBD2|many|TRBV6-1
TGTGCCAGCCAGGGGCTAGCGGGGGGCACAGATACGCAGTATTTT
CASQGLAGGTDTQYF
>TRBJ2-1|TRBD1|many|TRBV7-3
TGTGCCAGCAGCTTATATGGGTCTGGACAGGGGAACGAGCAGTTCTTC
CASSLYGSGQGNEQFF
>TRBJ1-2|TRBD1|few|TRBV24-1
TGTGCCACCAGTGATTTCCCAGGACAGGGGGTCTCTGGCTACACCTTC
CATSDFPGQGVSGYTF
>TRBJ1-1|.|many|TRBV12-3/TRBV12-4
TGTGCCAGCAGCCAAGGACAGAGAAACACTGAAGCTTTCTTT
CASSQGQRNTEAFF
>TRBJ2-1|.|many|TRBV18
TGTGCCAGCTCACCACCGACGGACCGTGGACGTCAGTTCTTC
CASSPPTDRGRQFF
>TRBJ2-7|TRBD1|many|TRBV5-1
TGCGCCAGCAGCACGGGGACAGGAGCCTACGAGCAGTACTTC
CASSTGTGAYEQYF
>TRBJ2-2|TRBD2|.|TRBV11-2
TGTGCCAGCAGCTTAGACGCGGGGGGGTACACCGGGGAGCTGTTTTTT
CASSLDAGGYTGELFF
>TRBJ2-5|.|many|TRBV11-2
TGTGCCAGCAGCTTTAACTTGGCGGTCGAGACCCAGTACTTC
CASSFNLAVETQYF
>TRBJ2-5|.|many|TRBV7-9
TGTGCCAGCAGTTTAGAGGGGACCCAGTACTTC
CASSLEGTQYF
>TRBJ2-1|.|many|TRBV6-2/TRBV6-3
TGTGCCAGCAGTTACTCAGGGGGCTCCTACAATGAGCAGTTCTTC
CASSYSGGSYNEQFF
>TRBJ1-1|.|many|TRBV9
TGTGCCAGCAGCGCCGTGGACACTGAAGCTTTCTTT
CASSAVDTEAFF
>TRBJ2-7|TRBD2|many|TRBV7-8
TGTGCCAGCAGCTTTACCGGGACTAGCGGGAGCTGGGCCTACGAGCAGTACTTC
CASSFTGTSGSWAYEQYF
>TRBJ2-5|.|many|TRBV9
TGTGCCAGCAGCGTTTCAGGGATCCAAGAGACCCAGTACTTC
CASSVSGIQETQYF
>TRBJ2-5|TRBD2|many|TRBV20-1
TGCAGTGTCGCCGGGCTAGCGGGAGAGGAGGAGACCCAGTACTTC
CSVAGLAGEEETQYF
>TRBJ1-2|.|many|TRBV2
TGTGCCAGCAGTGATATGGGACCGGGGGGCTTCGGCTACACCTTC
CASSDMGPGGFGYTF
>TRBJ2-1|TRBD2|few|TRBV20-1
TGCAGTGGCAGACCGGGACTAGCGGATTTCCACTACAATGAGCAGTTCTTC
CSGRPGLADFHYNEQFF
>TRBJ2-6|TRBD1|many|TRBV2
TGTGCCAGCTCGCAGGGGGCCTCCGTTGGAGGGGCCAACGTCCTGACTTTC
CASSQGASVGGANVLTF
>TRBJ2-3|TRBD2|many|TRBV11-2
TGTGCCAGCAGGTTAGCGGGAGGGCCTCCGGATACGCAGTATTTT
CASRLAGGPPDTQYF
>TRBJ2-7|.|.|TRBV7-2
TGTGCCAGCAGCTTAGGGCCCCCGCCCGAGGACAACGAGCAGTACTTC
CASSLGPPPEDNEQYF
>TRBJ2-7|.|many|TRBV30
TGTGCCTGGAGTTACCAGCTTGCTATATTCGGGAGCTCCTACGAGCAGTACTTC
CAWSYQLAIFGSSYEQYF
>TRBJ2-7|.|many|TRBV6-1
TGTGCCAGCAGCCTACGTCGAGGGACGCAACCCTACGAGCAGTACTTC
CASSLRRGTQPYEQYF
>TRBJ2-1|TRBD1|many|TRBV6-2/TRBV6-3
TGTGCCAGCAGTCACCAGGTCGGGTGGACAGGGACATCTGTTATCTACAATGAGCAGTTCTTC
CASSHQVGWTGTSVIYNEQFF
>TRBJ1-5|.|few|TRBV4-2
TGTGCCAGCAGCCAAGATGTCCTCCGGCCCCAGCATTTT
CASSQDVLRPQHF
>TRBJ1-2|.|many|TRBV28
TGTGCCAGCAGTTTAACGGGGGGCTACACCTTC
CASSLTGGYTF
>TRBJ2-3|TRBD1|many|TRBV7-8
TGTGCCAGCAGCTTCCGGACAGGGATGGATACGCAGTATTTT
CASSFRTGMDTQYF
>TRBJ1-1|.|.|TRBV19
TGTGCCACCTCCGAACAGAACACTGAAGCTTTCTTT
CATSEQNTEAFF
>TRBJ2-1|TRBD1|.|TRBV2
TGTGCCAGCAGGGGACAGGGCGGGCAGCTCTTC
CASRGQGGQLF
>TRBJ2-3|TRBD1|many|TRBV20-1
TGCAGTGCTGATGGACAGGGTGGGGCAGATACGCAGTATTTT
CSADGQGGADTQYF
>TRBJ1-2|.|many|TRBV18
TGTGCCAGCTCACCTCCCGGCTTAGCTAACTATGGCTACACCTTC
CASSPPGLANYGYTF